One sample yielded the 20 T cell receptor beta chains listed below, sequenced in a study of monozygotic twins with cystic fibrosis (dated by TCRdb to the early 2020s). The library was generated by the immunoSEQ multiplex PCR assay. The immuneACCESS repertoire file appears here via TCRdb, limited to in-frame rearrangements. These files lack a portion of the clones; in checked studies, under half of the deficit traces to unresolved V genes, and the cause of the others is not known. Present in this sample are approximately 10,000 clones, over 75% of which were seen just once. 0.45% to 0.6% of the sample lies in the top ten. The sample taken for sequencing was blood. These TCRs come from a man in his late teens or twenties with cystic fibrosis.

CDR3 in amino acids: CASSAFPSAGEPREQYF. The CDR3 DNA sequence: TGTGCCAGCAGTGCTTTTCCGTCGGCGGGAGAACCGAGGGAGCAGTACTTC. The chain combines TRBV6-1 with TRBJ2-7; the match to TRBD2 covers 7 bases. The germline gives CDR1 MNHNS, CDR2 SASEGT. The ends lost 4 bases at V and 7 bases at J; junction bases unmatched: 19. The CDR3 contains 17 residues.

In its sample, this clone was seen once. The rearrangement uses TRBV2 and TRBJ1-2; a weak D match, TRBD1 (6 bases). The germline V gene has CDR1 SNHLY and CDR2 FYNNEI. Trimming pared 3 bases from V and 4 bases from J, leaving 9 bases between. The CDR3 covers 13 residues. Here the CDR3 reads CASSDPGVYGYTF. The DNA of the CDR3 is TGTGCCAGCAGTGACCCAGGGGTCTATGGCTACACCTTC. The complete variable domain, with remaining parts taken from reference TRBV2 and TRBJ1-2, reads EPEVTQTPSHQVTQMGQEVILRCVPISNHLYFYWYRQILGQKVEFLVSFYNNEISEKSEIFDDQFSVERPDGSNFTLKIRSTKLEDSAMYFCASSDPGVYGYTFGSGTRLTVV.

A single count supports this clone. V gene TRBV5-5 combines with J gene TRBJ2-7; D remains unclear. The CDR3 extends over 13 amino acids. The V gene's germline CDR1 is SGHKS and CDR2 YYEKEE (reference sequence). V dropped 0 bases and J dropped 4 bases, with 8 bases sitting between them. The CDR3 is CASSLATPYEQYF. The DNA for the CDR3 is TGTGCCAGCAGCTTGGCGACTCCTTACGAGCAGTACTTC.

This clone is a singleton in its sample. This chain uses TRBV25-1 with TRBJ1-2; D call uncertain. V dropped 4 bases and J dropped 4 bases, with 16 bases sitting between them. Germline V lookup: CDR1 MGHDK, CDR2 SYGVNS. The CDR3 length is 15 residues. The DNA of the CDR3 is TGTGCCAGCAGTGGAAAGGATCGGGTGCTCTATGGCTACACCTTC. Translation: CASSGKDRVLYGYTF.

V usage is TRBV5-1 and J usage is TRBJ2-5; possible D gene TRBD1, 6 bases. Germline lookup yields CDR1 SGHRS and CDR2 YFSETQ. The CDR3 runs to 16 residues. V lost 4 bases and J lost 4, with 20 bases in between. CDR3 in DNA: TGCGCCAGCAGCCCAAGTTTGGGGGCCCCTGGAGAGACCCAGTACTTC. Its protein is CASSPSLGAPGETQYF.

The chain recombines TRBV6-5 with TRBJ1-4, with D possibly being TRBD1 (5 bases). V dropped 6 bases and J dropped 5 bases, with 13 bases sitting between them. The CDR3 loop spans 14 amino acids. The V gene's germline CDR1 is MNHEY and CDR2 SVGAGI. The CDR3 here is CASSRDRDNEKLFF. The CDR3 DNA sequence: TGTGCCAGCAGCCGTGACCGGGACAATGAAAAACTGTTTTTT.

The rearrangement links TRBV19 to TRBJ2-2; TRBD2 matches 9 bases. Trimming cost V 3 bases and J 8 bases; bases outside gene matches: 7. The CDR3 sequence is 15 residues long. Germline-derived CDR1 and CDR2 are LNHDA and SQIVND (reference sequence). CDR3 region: CASSIVASGTGELFF. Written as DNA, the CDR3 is TGTGCCAGTAGTATCGTGGCTAGCGGGACAGGGGAGCTGTTTTTT.

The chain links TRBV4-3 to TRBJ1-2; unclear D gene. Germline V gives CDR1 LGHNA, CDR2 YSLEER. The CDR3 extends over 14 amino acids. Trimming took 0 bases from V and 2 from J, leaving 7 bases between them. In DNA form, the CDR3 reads TGCGCCAGCAGCCAAGATGACAAAAACTATGGCTACACCTTC. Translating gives CASSQDDKNYGYTF.

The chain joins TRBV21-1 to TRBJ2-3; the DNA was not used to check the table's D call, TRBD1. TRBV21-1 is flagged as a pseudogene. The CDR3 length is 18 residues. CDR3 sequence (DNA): TGTGCCAGCCGTACCGGGACAGGGTTTTGGTGTCGGGGCGGGCCGCAGTATTTT. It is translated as CASRTGTGFWCRGGPQYF.

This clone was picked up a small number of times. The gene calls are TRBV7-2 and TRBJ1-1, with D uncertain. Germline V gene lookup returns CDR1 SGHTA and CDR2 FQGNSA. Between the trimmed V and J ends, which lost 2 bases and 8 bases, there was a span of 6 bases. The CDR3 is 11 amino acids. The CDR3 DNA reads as TGTGCCAGCAGCTTATCCCTGGAAGCTTTCTTT. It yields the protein CASSLSLEAFF.

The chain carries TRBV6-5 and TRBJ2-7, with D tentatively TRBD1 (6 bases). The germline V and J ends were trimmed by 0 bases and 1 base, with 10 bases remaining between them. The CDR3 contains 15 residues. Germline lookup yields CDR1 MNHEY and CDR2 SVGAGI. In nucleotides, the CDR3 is TGTGCCAGCAGTTACTCCCGGGACAATTCCTACGAGCAGTACTTC. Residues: CASSYSRDNSYEQYF.

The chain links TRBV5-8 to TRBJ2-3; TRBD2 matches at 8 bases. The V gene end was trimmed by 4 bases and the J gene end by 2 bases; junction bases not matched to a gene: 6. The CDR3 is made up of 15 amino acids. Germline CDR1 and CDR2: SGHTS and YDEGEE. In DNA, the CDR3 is TGTGCCAGCAGCCCGGGGGGGCCTGTCACAGATACGCAGTATTTT. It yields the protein CASSPGGPVTDTQYF.

The CDR3 spells CASSLSGAYEQYF. CDR3 coding DNA: TGTGCCAGCAGTTTGTCGGGGGCTTACGAGCAGTACTTC. The chain uses TRBV6-5 and TRBJ2-7; either TRBD1 or TRBD2 may fit D (6 bases each). This CDR3 region has 13 residues. Germline CDR1 MNHEY, CDR2 SVGAGI. Deletions cut 4 bases from V and 4 bases from J, with 11 bases between.

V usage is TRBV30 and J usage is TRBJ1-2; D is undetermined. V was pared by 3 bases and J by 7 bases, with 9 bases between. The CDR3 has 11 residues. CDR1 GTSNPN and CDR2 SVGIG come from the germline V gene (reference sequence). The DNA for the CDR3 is TGTGCCTGGAGGGATCGGGGTGGCTACACCTTC. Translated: CAWRDRGGYTF.

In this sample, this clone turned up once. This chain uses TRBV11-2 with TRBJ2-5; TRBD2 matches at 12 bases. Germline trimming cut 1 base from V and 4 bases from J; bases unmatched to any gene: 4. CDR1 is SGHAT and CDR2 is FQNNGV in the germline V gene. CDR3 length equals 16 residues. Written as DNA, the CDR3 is TGTGCCAGCAGCTTAGGACTAGCGGGAGACAGAGAGACCCAGTACTTC. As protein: CASSLGLAGDRETQYF.

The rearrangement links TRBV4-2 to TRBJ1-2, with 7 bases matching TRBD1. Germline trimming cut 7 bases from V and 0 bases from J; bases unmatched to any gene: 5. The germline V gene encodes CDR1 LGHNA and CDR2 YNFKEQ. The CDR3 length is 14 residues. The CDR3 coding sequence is TGTGCCAGCACAGGGGGACAGACTAACTATGGCTACACCTTC. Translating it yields CASTGGQTNYGYTF.

DNA of the CDR3: TGTGCCAGCAGTGAAGCTAACCCTAGGACAGTTGCTGAGCAGTTCTTC. Encoded protein: CASSEANPRTVAEQFF. The chain carries TRBV2 and TRBJ2-1; maybe TRBD1 (6 bases). The germline V gene encodes CDR1 SNHLY and CDR2 FYNNEI. The CDR3 spans 16 residues. Trimming shortened V by 0 bases and J by 9 bases, and 18 bases separated the two germline ends.

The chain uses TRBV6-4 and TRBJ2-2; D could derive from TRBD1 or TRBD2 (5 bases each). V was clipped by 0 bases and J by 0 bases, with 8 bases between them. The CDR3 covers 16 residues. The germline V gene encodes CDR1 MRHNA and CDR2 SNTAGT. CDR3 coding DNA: TGTGCCAGCAGTGACTCTGGGACGGCGAACACCGGGGAGCTGTTTTTT. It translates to CASSDSGTANTGELFF.

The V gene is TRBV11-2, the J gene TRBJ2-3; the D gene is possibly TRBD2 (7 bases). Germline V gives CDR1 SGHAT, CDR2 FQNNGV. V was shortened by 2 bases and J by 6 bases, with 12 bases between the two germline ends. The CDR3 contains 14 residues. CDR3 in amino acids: CASSLRGASDTQYF. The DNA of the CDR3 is TGTGCCAGCAGCTTACGGGGGGCGAGTGATACGCAGTATTTT.

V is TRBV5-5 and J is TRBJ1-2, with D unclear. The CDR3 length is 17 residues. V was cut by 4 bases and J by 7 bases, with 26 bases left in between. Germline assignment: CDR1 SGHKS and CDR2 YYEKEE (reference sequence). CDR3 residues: CASSPFSRLAVGSGYTF. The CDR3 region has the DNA TGTGCCAGCAGCCCGTTTAGTCGACTGGCCGTGGGGAGTGGCTACACCTTC. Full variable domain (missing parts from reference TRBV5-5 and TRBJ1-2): DAGVTQSPTHLIKTRGQQVTLRCSPISGHKSVSWYQQVLGQGPQFIFQYYEKEERGRGNFPDRFSARQFPNYSSELNVNALLLGDSALYLCASSPFSRLAVGSGYTFGSGTRLTVV.